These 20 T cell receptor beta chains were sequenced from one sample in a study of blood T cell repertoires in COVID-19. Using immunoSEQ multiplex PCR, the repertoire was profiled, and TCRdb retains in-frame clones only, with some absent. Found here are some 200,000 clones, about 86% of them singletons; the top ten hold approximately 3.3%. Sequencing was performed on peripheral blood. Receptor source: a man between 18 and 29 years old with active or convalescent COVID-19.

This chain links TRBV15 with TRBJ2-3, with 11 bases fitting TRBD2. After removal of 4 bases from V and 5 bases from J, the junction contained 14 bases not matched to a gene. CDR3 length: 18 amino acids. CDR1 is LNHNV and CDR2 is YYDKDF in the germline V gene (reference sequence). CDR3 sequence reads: CATSIPALSGGAKDTQYF. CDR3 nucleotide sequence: TGTGCCACCAGCATCCCCGCCCTTAGCGGGGGGGCCAAAGATACGCAGTATTTT.

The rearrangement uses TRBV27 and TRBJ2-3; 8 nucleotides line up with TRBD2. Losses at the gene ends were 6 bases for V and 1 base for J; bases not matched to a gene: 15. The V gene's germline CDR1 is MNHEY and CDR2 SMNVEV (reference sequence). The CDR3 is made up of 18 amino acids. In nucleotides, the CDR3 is TGTGCCAGCAGCGCCACCTTTCCGGGGGGGCCGGGCACAGATACGCAGTATTTT. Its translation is CASSATFPGGPGTDTQYF.

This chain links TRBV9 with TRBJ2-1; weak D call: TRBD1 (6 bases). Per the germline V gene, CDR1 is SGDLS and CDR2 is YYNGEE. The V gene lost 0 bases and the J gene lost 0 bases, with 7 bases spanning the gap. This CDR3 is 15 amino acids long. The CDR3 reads CASSVEGGSYNEQFF. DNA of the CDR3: TGTGCCAGCAGCGTAGAAGGGGGCTCCTACAATGAGCAGTTCTTC.

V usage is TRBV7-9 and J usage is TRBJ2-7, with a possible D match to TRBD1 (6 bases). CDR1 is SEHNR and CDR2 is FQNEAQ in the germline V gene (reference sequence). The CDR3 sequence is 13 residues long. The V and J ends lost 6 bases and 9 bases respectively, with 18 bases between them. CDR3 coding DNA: TGTGCCAGCAGTTCTGGTACTACAGGGTCGCAGTACTTC. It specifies CASSSGTTGSQYF. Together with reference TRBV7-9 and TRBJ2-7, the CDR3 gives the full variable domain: DTGVSQNPRHKITKRGQNVTFRCDPISEHNRLYWYRQTLGQGPEFLTYFQNEAQLEKSRLLSDRFSAERPKGSFSTLEIQRTEQGDSAMYLCASSSGTTGSQYFGPGTRLTVT.

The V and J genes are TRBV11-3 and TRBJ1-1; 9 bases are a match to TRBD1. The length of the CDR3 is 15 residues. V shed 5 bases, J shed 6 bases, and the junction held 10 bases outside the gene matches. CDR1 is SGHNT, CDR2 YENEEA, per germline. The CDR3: CASSVTRDRVAEAFF. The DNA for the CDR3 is TGTGCCAGCAGCGTAACCCGGGACAGGGTAGCTGAAGCTTTCTTT.

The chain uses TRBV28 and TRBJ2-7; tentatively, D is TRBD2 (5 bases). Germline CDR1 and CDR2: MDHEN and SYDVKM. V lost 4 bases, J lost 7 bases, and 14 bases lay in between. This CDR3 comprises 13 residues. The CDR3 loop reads CASSSDSPGEQYV. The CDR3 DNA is TGTGCCAGCAGTTCTGACTCCCCGGGGGAGCAGTACGTC.

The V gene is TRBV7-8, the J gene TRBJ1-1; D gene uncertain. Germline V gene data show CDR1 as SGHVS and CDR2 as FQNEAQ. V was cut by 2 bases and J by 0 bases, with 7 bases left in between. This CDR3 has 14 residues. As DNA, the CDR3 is TGTGCCAGCAGCTTAAGGGAGGTGAACACTGAAGCTTTCTTT. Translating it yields CASSLREVNTEAFF.

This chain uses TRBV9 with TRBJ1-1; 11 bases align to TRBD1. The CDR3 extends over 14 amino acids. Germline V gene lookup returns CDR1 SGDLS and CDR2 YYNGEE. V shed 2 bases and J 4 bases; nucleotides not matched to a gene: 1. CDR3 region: CASSVGTGGTEAFF. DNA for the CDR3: TGTGCCAGCAGCGTTGGGACAGGGGGCACTGAAGCTTTCTTT.

CDR3 loop: CASSLAAGGRSPLHF. For the CDR3, the DNA is TGTGCCAGCAGCTTGGCGGCAGGGGGGCGTTCGCCCCTCCACTTT. The chain employs TRBV5-4 and TRBJ1-6; TRBD1 agrees at 7 bases. The J segment lost 13 bases and the V segment lost 0 bases, leaving 10 bases of the junction unmatched. Germline V gene sequence: CDR1 SGHNT, CDR2 YYREEE (reference sequence). The CDR3 sequence is 15 residues long. Variable domain in full (rest from reference TRBV5-4 and TRBJ1-6): ETGVTQSPTHLIKTRGQQVTLRCSSQSGHNTVSWYQQALGQGPQFIFQYYREEENGRGNFPPRFSGLQFPNYSSELNVNALELDDSALYLCASSLAAGGRSPLHFGNGTRLTVT.

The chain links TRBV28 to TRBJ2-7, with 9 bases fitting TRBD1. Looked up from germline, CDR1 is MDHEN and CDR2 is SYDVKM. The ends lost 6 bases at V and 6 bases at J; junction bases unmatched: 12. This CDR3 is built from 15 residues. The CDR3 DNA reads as TGTGCCAGCAGATTAAGGGGACAGGGTCTTATCGAGCAGTACTTC. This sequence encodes CASRLRGQGLIEQYF.

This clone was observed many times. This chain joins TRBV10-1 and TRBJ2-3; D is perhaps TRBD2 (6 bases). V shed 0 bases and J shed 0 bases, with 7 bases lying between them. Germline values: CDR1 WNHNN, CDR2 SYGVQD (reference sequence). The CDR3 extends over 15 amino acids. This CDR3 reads CASSESRGSTDTQYF. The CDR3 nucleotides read TGCGCCAGCAGTGAGTCCCGGGGGAGCACAGATACGCAGTATTTT.

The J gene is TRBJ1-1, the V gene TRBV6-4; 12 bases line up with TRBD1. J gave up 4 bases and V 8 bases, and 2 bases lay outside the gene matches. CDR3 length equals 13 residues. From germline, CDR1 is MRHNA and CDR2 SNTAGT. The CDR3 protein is CASQGQGATEAFF. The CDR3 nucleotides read TGTGCCAGCCAGGGACAGGGGGCCACTGAAGCTTTCTTT.

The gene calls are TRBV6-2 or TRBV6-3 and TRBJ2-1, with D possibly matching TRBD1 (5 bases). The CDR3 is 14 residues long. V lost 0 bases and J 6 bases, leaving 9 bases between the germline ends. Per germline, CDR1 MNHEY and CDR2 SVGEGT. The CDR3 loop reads CASSYSHQGNEQFF. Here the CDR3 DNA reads TGTGCCAGCAGTTACTCGCATCAGGGCAATGAGCAGTTCTTC.

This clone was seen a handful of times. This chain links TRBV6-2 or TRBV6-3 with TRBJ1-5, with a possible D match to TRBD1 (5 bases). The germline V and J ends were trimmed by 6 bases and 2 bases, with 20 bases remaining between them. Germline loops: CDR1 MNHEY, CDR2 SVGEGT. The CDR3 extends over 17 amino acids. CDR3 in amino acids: CASSPTRGMNGNQPQHF. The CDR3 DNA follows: TGTGCCAGCAGCCCTACAAGGGGCATGAATGGCAATCAGCCCCAGCATTTT.

The DNA of the CDR3 is TGTGCCAGCAGCTTTCGGACAGGGAAATCACCCCTCCACTTT. Its translation is CASSFRTGKSPLHF. V usage is TRBV7-8 and J usage is TRBJ1-6, with 8 nucleotides matching TRBD1. Looked up from germline, CDR1 is SGHVS and CDR2 is FQNEAQ. J was trimmed by 10 bases and V by 3 bases; bases with no gene match: 5. The CDR3 sequence is 14 residues long. Together with reference TRBV7-8 and TRBJ1-6, the CDR3 gives the full variable domain: GAGVSQSPRYKVAKRGQDVALRCDPISGHVSLFWYQQALGQGPEFLTYFQNEAQLDKSGLPSDRFFAERPEGSVSTLKIQRTQQEDSAVYLCASSFRTGKSPLHFGNGTRLTVT.

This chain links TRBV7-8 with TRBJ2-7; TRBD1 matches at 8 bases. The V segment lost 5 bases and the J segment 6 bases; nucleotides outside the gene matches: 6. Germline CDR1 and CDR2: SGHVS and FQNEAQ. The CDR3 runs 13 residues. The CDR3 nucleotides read TGTGCCAGCAGCCAAAGGGACAGGCGCGAGCAGTACGTC. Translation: CASSQRDRREQYV.

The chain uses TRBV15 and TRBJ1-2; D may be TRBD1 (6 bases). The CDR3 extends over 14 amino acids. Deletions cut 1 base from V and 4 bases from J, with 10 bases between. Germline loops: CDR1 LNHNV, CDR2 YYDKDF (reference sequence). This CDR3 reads CATSRVQGVYGYTF. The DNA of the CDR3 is TGTGCCACCAGCAGAGTACAGGGCGTCTATGGCTACACCTTC. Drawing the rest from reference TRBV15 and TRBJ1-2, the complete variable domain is DAMVIQNPRYQVTQFGKPVTLSCSQTLNHNVMYWYQQKSSQAPKLLFHYYDKDFNNEADTPDNFQSRRPNTSFCFLDIRSPGLGDTAMYLCATSRVQGVYGYTFGSGTRLTVV.

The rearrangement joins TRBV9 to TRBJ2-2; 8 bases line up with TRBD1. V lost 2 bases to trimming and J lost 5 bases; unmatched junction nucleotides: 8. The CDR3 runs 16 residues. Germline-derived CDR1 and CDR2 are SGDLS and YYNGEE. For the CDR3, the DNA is TGTGCCAGCAGCGTGGACGGACAGGGAAGAACCGGGGAGCTGTTTTTT. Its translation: CASSVDGQGRTGELFF.

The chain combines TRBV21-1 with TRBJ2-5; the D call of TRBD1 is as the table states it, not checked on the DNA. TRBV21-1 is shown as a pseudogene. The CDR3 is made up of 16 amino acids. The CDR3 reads CASSTDRDKIQETQYF. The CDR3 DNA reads TGTGCCAGCAGCACTGATCGGGACAAGATTCAAGAGACCCAGTACTTC.

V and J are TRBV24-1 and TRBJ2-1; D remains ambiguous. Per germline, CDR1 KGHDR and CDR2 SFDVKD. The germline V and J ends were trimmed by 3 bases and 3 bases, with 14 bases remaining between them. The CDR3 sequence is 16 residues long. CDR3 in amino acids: CATSDPQAKNYNEQFF. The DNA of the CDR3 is TGTGCCACCAGTGATCCGCAAGCAAAAAACTACAATGAGCAGTTCTTC.